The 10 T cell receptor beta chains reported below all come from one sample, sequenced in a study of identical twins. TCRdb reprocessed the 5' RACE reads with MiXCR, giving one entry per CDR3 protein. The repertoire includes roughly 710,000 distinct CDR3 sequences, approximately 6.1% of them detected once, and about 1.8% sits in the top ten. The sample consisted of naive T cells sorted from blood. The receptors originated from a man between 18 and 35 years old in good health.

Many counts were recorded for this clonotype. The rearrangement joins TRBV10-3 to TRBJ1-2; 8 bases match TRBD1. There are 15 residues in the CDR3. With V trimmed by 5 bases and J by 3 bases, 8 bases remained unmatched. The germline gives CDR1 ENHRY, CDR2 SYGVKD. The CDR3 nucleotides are TGTGCCATCAGTCCCCTCACAGGGGGAGACTATGGCTACACCTTC. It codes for CAISPLTGGDYGYTF.

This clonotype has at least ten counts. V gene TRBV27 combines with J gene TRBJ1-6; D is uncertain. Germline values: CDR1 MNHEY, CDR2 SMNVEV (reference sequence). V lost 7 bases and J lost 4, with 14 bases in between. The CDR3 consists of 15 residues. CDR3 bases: TGTGCCAGCACCCTGGGTGTGGGGTATAATTCACCCCTCCACTTT. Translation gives CASTLGVGYNSPLHF.

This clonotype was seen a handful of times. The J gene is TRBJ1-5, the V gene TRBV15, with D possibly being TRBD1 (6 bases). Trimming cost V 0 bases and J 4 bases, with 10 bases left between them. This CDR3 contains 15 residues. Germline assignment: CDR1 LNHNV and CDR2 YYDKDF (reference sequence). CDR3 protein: CATSRDVGQNQPQHF. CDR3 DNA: TGTGCCACCAGCAGAGATGTGGGACAAAATCAGCCCCAGCATTTT.

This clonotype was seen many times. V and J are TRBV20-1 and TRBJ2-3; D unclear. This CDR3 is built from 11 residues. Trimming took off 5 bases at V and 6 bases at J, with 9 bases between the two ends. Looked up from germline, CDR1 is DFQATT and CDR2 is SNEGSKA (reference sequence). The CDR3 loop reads CSAARPDTQYF. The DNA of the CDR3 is TGCAGTGCTGCCCGGCCTGATACGCAGTATTTT.

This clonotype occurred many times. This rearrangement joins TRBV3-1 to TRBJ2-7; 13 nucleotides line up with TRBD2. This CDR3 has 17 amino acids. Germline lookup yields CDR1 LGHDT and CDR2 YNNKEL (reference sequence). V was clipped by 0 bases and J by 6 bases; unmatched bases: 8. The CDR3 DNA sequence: TGTGCCAGCAGCCAAGACCGGACTAGCGGGAGTCTCTCCGAGCAGTACGTC. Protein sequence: CASSQDRTSGSLSEQYV.

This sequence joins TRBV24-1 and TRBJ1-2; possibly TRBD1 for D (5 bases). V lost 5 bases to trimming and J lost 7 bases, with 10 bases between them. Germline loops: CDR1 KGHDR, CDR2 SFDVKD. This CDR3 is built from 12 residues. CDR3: CATSGGRGGYTF. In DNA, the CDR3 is TGTGCCACCAGTGGAGGGAGGGGTGGCTACACCTTC.

The CDR3 bases are TGTGCCAGCAGCTCAAGCAGTCCTAGCACAGATACGCAGTATTTT. Translation gives CASSSSSPSTDTQYF. The V call is TRBV7-9, the J call TRBJ2-3; D is unresolved. CDR1 and CDR2 (germline): SEHNR, FQNEAQ (reference sequence). V lost 4 bases and J 0 bases, leaving 11 bases between the germline ends. The CDR3 covers 15 residues.

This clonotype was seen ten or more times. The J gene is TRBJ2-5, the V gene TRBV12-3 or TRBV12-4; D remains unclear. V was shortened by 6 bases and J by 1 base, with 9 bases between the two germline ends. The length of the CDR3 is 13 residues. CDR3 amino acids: CASRRTVQETQYF. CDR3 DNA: TGTGCCAGCAGGCGGACCGTCCAAGAGACCCAGTACTTC.

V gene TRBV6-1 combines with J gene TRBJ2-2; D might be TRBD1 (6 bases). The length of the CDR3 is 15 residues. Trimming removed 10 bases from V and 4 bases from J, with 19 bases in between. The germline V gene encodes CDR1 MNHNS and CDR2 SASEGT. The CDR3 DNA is TGTGCCACCCACCTCGCGACAGGAGGCACCGGGGAGCTGTTTTTT. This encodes CATHLATGGTGELFF.

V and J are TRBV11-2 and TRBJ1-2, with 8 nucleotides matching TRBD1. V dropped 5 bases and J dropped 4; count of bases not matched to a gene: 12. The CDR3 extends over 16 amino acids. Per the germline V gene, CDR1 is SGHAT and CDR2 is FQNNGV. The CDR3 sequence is CASSTRTGPNLYGYTF. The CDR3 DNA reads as TGTGCCAGCAGCACCAGGACAGGGCCGAATCTCTATGGCTACACCTTC. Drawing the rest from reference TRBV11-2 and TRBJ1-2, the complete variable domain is EAGVAQSPRYKIIEKRQSVAFWCNPISGHATLYWYQQILGQGPKLLIQFQNNGVVDDSQLPKDRFSAERLKGVDSTLKIQPAKLEDSAVYLCASSTRTGPNLYGYTFGSGTRLTVV.